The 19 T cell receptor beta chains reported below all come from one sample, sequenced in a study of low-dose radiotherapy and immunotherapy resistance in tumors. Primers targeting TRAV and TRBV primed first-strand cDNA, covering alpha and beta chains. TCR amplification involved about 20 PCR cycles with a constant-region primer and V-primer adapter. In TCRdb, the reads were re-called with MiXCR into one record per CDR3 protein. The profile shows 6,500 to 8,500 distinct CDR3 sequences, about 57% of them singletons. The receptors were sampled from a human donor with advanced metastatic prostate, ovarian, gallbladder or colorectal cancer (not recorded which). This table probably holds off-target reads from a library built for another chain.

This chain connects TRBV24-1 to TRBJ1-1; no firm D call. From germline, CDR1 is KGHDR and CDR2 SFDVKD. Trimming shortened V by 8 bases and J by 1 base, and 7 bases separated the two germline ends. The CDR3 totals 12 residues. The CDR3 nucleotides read TGTGCCACCAAGGGATCGAACACTGAAGCTTTCTTT. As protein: CATKGSNTEAFF.

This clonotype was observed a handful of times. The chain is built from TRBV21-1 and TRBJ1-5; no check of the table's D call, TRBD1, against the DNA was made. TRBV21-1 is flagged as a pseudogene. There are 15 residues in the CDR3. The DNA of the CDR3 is TGTGCCAGCAGCAAAGAAACAGGGTGGTGGCAGCCCCAGCATTTT. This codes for CASSKETGWWQPQHF.

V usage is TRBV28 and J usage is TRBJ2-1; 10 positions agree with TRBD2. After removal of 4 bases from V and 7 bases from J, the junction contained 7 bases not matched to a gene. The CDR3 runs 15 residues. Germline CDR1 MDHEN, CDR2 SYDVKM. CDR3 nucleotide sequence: TGTGCCAGCAGTTCAGCGGGAGGGCCAGTGAATGAGCAGTTCTTC. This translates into CASSSAGGPVNEQFF.

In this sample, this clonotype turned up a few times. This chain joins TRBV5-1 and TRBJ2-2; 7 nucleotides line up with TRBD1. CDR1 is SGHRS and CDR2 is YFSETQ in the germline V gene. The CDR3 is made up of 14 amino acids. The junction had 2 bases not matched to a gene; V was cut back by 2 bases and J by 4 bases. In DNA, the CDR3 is TGCGCCAGCAGCTTACAGGGGCCCACCGGGGAGCTGTTTTTT. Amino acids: CASSLQGPTGELFF.

In DNA form, the CDR3 reads TGTGCCAGCACCCCGTCCAAAAAGGGCACCGGGGAGCTGTTTTTT. It translates to CASTPSKKGTGELFF. The rearrangement links TRBV12-3 or TRBV12-4 to TRBJ2-2; D is undetermined. Between the trimmed V and J ends, which lost 7 bases and 4 bases, there was a span of 16 bases. The CDR3 extends over 15 amino acids.

CDR3 DNA sequence: TGTGCCAGCACCGGGACCAGAAACACCGGGGAGCTGTTTTTT. Its protein is CASTGTRNTGELFF. The rearrangement uses TRBV2 and TRBJ2-2; D might be TRBD1 or TRBD2, each matching 5 bases. Germline V gives CDR1 SNHLY, CDR2 FYNNEI. V lost 7 bases and J lost 2, with 11 bases in between. The CDR3 has 14 residues.

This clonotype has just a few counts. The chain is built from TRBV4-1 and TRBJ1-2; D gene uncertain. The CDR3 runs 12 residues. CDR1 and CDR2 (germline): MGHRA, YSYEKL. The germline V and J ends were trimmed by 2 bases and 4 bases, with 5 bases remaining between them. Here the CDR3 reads CASSQPAYGYTF. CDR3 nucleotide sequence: TGCGCCAGCAGCCAACCCGCCTATGGCTACACCTTC.

CDR3 DNA sequence: TGTGCCAGCGCCTCGCCAACCGGGACAGGGAACACTGAAGCTTTCTTT. Encoded protein: CASASPTGTGNTEAFF. The chain employs TRBV12-3 or TRBV12-4 and TRBJ1-1, with 8 bases aligning to TRBD1. Unmatched junction bases numbered 12, after V lost 8 bases and J lost 1 base. The CDR3 consists of 16 residues.

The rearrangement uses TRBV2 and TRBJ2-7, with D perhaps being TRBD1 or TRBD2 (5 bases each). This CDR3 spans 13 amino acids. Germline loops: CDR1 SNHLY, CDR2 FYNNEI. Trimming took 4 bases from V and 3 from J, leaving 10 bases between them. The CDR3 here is CASSVLGGYEQYF. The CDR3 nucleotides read TGTGCCAGCAGTGTCCTTGGGGGCTACGAGCAGTACTTC. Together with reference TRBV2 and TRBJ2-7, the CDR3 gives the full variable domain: EPEVTQTPSHQVTQMGQEVILRCVPISNHLYFYWYRQILGQKVEFLVSFYNNEISEKSEIFDDQFSVERPDGSNFTLKIRSTKLEDSAMYFCASSVLGGYEQYFGPGTRLTVT.

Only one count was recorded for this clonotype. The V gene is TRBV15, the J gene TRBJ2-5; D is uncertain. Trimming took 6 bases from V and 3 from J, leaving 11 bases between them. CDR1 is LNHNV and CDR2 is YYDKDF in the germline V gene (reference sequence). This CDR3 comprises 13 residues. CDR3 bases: TGTGCCACCAGGGGGTGGGCGGAAGAGACCCAGTACTTC. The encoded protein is CATRGWAEETQYF.

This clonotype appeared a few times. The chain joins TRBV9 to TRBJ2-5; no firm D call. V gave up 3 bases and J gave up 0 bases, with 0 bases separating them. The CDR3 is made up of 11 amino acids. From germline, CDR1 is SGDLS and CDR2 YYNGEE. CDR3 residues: CASSDQETQYF. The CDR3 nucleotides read TGTGCCAGCAGCGACCAAGAGACCCAGTACTTC.

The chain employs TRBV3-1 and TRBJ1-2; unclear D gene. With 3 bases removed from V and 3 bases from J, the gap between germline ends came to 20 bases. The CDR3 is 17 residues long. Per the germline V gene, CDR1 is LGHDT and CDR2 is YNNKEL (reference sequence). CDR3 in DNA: TGTGCCAGCAGCCACCGCTCGCGGGCTTCTTCCGACTATGGCTACACCTTC. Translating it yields CASSHRSRASSDYGYTF.

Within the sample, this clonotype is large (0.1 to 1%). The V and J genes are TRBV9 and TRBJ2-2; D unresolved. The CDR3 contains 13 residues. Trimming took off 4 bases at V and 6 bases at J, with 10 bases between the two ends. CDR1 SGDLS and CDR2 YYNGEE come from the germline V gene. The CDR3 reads CASSSRGPGELFF. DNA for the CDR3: TGTGCCAGCAGCTCGAGAGGCCCCGGGGAGCTGTTTTTT.

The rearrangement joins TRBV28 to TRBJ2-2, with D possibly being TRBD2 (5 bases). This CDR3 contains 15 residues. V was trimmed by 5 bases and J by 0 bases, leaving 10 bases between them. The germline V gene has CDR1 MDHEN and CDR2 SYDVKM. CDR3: CASSRSGTNTGELFF. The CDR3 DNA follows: TGTGCCAGCAGTCGTTCGGGGACGAACACCGGGGAGCTGTTTTTT.

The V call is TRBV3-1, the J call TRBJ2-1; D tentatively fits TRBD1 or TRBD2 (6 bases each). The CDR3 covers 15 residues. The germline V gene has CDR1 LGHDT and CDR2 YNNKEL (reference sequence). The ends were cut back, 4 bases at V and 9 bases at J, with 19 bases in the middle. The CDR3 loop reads CASSLNPTGGGEQFF. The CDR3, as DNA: TGTGCCAGCAGCCTAAACCCGACAGGAGGGGGTGAGCAGTTCTTC.

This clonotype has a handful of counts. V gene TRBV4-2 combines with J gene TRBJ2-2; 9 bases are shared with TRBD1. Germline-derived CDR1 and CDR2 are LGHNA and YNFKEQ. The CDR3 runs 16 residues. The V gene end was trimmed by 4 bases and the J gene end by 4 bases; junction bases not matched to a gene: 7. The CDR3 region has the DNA TGTGCCAGCAGCCGTACAGGGGGCGACCCCACCGGGGAGCTGTTTTTT. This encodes CASSRTGGDPTGELFF.

CDR3 DNA sequence: TGTGCCAGCATCTCTGGGTCTTTTCAAGAGACCCAGTACTTC. This gives the protein CASISGSFQETQYF. The V gene is TRBV6-8, the J gene TRBJ2-5; the D is unclear. Trimming stripped 7 bases from V and 2 bases from J, with 14 bases between. The CDR3 sequence is 14 residues long. CDR1 and CDR2 (germline): MNHGY, SAAAGT.

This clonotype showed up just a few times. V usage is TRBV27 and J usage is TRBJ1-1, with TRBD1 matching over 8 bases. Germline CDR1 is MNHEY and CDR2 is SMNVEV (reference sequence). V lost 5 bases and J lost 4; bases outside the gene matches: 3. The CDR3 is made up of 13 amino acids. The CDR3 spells CASSRQGSTEAFF. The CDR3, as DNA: TGTGCCAGCAGTCGACAGGGGTCCACTGAAGCTTTCTTT.

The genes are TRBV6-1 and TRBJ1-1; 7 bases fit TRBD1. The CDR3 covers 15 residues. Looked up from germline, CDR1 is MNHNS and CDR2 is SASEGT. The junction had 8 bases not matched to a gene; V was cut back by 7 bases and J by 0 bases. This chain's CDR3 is CASKTGREMNTEAFF. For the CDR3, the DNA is TGTGCCAGCAAGACAGGGAGGGAAATGAACACTGAAGCTTTCTTT.